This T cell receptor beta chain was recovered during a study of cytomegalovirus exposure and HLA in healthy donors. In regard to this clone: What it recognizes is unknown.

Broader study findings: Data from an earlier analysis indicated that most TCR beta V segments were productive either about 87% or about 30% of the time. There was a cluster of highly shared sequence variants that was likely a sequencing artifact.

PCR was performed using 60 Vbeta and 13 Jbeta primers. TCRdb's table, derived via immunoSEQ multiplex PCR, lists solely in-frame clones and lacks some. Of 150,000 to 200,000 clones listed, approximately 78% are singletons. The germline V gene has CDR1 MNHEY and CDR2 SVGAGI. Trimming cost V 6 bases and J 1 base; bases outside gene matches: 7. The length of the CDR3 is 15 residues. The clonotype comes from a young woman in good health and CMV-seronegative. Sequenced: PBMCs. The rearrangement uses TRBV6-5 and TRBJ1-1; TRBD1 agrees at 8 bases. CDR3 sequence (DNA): TGTGCCAGCAGGATATTAACAGGGGGGAACACTGAAGCTTTCTTT. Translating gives CASRILTGGNTEAFF.